A single sample gave rise to the 17 T cell receptor beta chains below, sequenced in a study of shared T cell receptors in the human thymus. Repertoires were generated with immunoSEQ multiplex PCR, while TCRdb's copy carries only in-frame clones and drops some. Counted here are 700,000 or so clones, 80% to 90% occurring once; the ten biggest clones make up about 0.0098%. The sample also formed part of further work on human thymus T cells.

Sequenced input: thymocytes. These receptors originate from a girl under three years old with a congenital heart defect.

V gene TRBV14 combines with J gene TRBJ1-2, with 7 bases lining up with TRBD1. The CDR3 spans 17 residues. CDR1 and CDR2 from the germline V gene are SGHDN and FVKESK. The J segment lost 8 bases and the V segment lost 4 bases, leaving 19 bases of the junction unmatched. The CDR3 DNA reads as TGTGCCAGCAGCCCGGGCCGGGATCACCCAGGGGGTGAGGGCTACACCTTC. Translated, it gives CASSPGRDHPGGEGYTF.

The count of this clone is one. The chain combines TRBV7-9 with TRBJ1-2; a weak D match, TRBD1 (6 bases). CDR3 length: 14 residues. The germline CDR1 and CDR2 sequences are SEHNR and FQNEAQ (reference sequence). V was shortened by 5 bases and J by 4 bases, with 14 bases between the two germline ends. DNA of the CDR3: TGTGCCAGCAGCAAACCCAGGGGCAGCTATGGCTACACCTTC. This gives the protein CASSKPRGSYGYTF.

The chain links TRBV18 to TRBJ1-5; a possible D gene is TRBD1 (6 bases). The V gene's germline CDR1 is KGHSH and CDR2 LQKENI. CDR3 length: 16 amino acids. Trimming took off 0 bases at V and 7 bases at J, with 16 bases between the two ends. DNA for the CDR3: TGTGCCAGCTCACCACCGGGCAGCCAGGGGTCCCAGCCCCAGCATTTT. Protein: CASSPPGSQGSQPQHF.

The chain combines TRBV7-2 with TRBJ1-3, with D unclear. The length of the CDR3 is 17 residues. Germline lookup yields CDR1 SGHTA and CDR2 FQGNSA. V lost 1 base and J lost 0, with 13 bases in between. In nucleotides, the CDR3 is TGTGCCAGCAGCTTAGGCGCATCCCTGAACTCTGGAAACACCATATATTTT. Protein sequence: CASSLGASLNSGNTIYF.

The chain is built from TRBV29-1 and TRBJ2-7, with 9 nucleotides matching TRBD1. Germline CDR1 is SQVTM and CDR2 is ANQGSEA. This CDR3 contains 16 residues. The trim removed 4 bases at V and 2 bases at J, leaving 12 bases unmatched. The CDR3 loop reads CSVACPGTGRTYEQYF. In nucleotides, the CDR3 is TGCAGCGTTGCTTGTCCCGGGACAGGGAGGACCTACGAGCAGTACTTC.

In its sample, this clone was seen once. The chain combines TRBV11-2 with TRBJ1-1; possible D gene TRBD1, 5 bases. V lost 2 bases, J lost 4 bases, and 14 bases lay in between. The CDR3 is 15 residues long. Germline loops: CDR1 SGHAT, CDR2 FQNNGV. CDR3 coding DNA: TGTGCCAGCAGCTTAATTCCAGGGTTGGGCACTGAAGCTTTCTTT. Encoded protein: CASSLIPGLGTEAFF.

J is TRBJ1-2 and V is TRBV4-1; tentatively, D is TRBD1 (5 bases). The CDR3 is 14 residues long. Germline values: CDR1 MGHRA, CDR2 YSYEKL. V was trimmed by 0 bases and J by 4 bases, leaving 9 bases between them. CDR3 region: CASSQDDSLYGYTF. DNA for the CDR3: TGCGCCAGCAGCCAAGATGACAGCCTCTATGGCTACACCTTC.

In nucleotides, the CDR3 is TGTGCCAGCAGTGAATTCTCGGGACGGGAGGGCGATACGCAGTATTTT. Translation gives CASSEFSGREGDTQYF. The chain carries TRBV2 and TRBJ2-3; 8 bases are shared with TRBD2. Germline V gives CDR1 SNHLY, CDR2 FYNNEI. The CDR3 spans 16 residues. Trimming removed 2 bases from V and 6 bases from J; junction bases left unmatched: 10.

This clone showed up just a few times. The chain uses TRBV9 and TRBJ2-2; 9 bases line up with TRBD1. The V gene end was trimmed by 0 bases and the J gene end by 0 bases; junction bases not matched to a gene: 12. This CDR3 region has 20 residues. Germline-derived CDR1 and CDR2 are SGDLS and YYNGEE. The CDR3 here is CASSVGKTGGTVANTGELFF. The CDR3 DNA reads as TGTGCCAGCAGCGTAGGAAAGACAGGGGGGACAGTGGCGAACACCGGGGAGCTGTTTTTT.

This sequence joins TRBV2 and TRBJ2-2, with a weak D call TRBD1 (5 bases). The CDR3 spans 17 residues. Germline V CDR1 and CDR2: SNHLY, FYNNEI. V was clipped by 5 bases and J by 6 bases, with 22 bases between them. CDR3 DNA: TGTGCCAGCAGTCGCCCCCTGCCCAAAGACAGTTCCGGGGAGCTGTTTTTT. Protein product: CASSRPLPKDSSGELFF.

The chain carries TRBV6-1 and TRBJ2-7; 7 positions match TRBD2. This CDR3 spans 15 amino acids. V gave up 2 bases and J gave up 1 base; unmatched junction bases: 5. Germline V gene sequence: CDR1 MNHNS, CDR2 SASEGT. CDR3 amino acids: CASSEIREGSYEQYF. The CDR3 DNA follows: TGTGCCAGCAGTGAAATTAGGGAGGGATCCTACGAGCAGTACTTC.

The gene calls are TRBV4-1 and TRBJ2-7; 8 nucleotides match TRBD1. Trimming took 3 bases from V and 6 from J; bases not matched to a gene: 7. Germline CDR1 and CDR2: MGHRA and YSYEKL. This CDR3 region has 14 residues. CDR3 sequence reads: CASSHATGEREQYF. DNA of the CDR3: TGCGCCAGCAGCCACGCGACAGGGGAACGCGAGCAGTACTTC.

The chain employs TRBV2 and TRBJ2-7; 11 bases fit TRBD2. This CDR3 contains 14 residues. Germline values: CDR1 SNHLY, CDR2 FYNNEI. With 4 bases clipped from V and 6 bases from J, the junction kept 5 bases outside the gene matches. Here the CDR3 DNA reads TGTGCCAGCAGTGGTAGCGGGGGGGGTTCCGAGCAGTACTTC. Amino acid sequence: CASSGSGGGSEQYF.

The count of this clone is one. The chain is built from TRBV7-5 and TRBJ1-5; TRBD1 reflects the table's D call only, with no check against the DNA. TRBV7-5 is described as a pseudogene. CDR3 length equals 20 residues. CDR3 region: CARSSLRKHRTGGANQPQHF. The DNA of the CDR3 is TGTGCCAGAAGCTCCCTCCGAAAACATAGGACAGGGGGCGCTAATCAGCCCCAGCATTTT.

The CDR3 nucleotides are TGCGCCAGCAGTGGGACAGGGGGCGAAGATAACTATGGCTACACCTTC. Translated, it gives CASSGTGGEDNYGYTF. V and J are TRBV5-1 and TRBJ1-2; TRBD1 agrees at 12 bases. This CDR3 is 16 amino acids long. J gave up 1 base and V 5 bases, and 6 bases lay outside the gene matches. CDR1 is SGHRS, CDR2 YFSETQ, per germline.

This rearrangement joins TRBV10-2 to TRBJ1-1; D gene ambiguous. Trimming took off 8 bases at V and 0 bases at J, with 10 bases between the two ends. Per the germline V gene, CDR1 is WSHSY and CDR2 is SAAADI. This CDR3 spans 13 amino acids. The CDR3 protein is CASYWRLNTEAFF. DNA for the CDR3: TGCGCCAGCTATTGGAGACTGAACACTGAAGCTTTCTTT.

The rearrangement links TRBV10-3 to TRBJ2-3, with no clear D. This CDR3 has 16 residues. Germline V lookup: CDR1 ENHRY, CDR2 SYGVKD. Trimming shortened V by 2 bases and J by 1 base, and 13 bases separated the two germline ends. CDR3 region: CAISEVFLSGTDTQYF. The CDR3 coding sequence is TGTGCCATCAGTGAGGTGTTTTTGTCTGGCACAGATACGCAGTATTTT.